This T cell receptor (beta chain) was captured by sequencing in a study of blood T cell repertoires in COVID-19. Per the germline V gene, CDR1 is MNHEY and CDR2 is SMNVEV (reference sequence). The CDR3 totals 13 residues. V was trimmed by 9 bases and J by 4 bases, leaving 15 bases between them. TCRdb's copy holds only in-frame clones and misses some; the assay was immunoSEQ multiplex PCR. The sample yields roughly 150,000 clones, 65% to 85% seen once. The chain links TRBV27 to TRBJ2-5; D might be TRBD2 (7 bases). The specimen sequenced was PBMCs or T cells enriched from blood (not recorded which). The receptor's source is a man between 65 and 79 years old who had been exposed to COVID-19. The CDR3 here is CASTGGFRETQYF. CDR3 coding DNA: TGTGCCAGTACGGGGGGCTTTCGAGAGACCCAGTACTTC.